These 7 T cell receptor beta chains were sequenced from one sample in a study of regulatory T cells. Amplification used 52 TRBV primers and 13 TRBJ primers. Measured with immunoSEQ multiplex PCR; TCRdb has only the in-frame clones, and not every one. The repertoire consists of 17,000 or so clones, with 92% occurring once and the leading ten covering roughly a third. Sequenced sample: CD8+ T cells sorted from blood. Receptor source: a person between 18 and 35 years old with CD3G deficiency.

The chain has TRBV28 and TRBJ2-5; a possible D gene is TRBD1 (6 bases). The length of the CDR3 is 15 residues. The germline V and J ends were trimmed by 2 bases and 1 base, with 11 bases remaining between them. CDR1 is MDHEN and CDR2 is SYDVKM in the germline V gene. CDR3 coding DNA: TGTGCCAGCAGTTTAGATGCGGACAGCCAAGAGACCCAGTACTTC. Translating it yields CASSLDADSQETQYF.

The rearrangement joins TRBV27 to TRBJ2-2, with 7 positions matching TRBD2. From germline, CDR1 is MNHEY and CDR2 SMNVEV (reference sequence). The junction had 4 bases not matched to a gene; V was cut back by 6 bases and J by 6 bases. This CDR3 spans 13 amino acids. As DNA, the CDR3 is TGTGCCAGCAGGCCTCGGGGGGCCGGGGAGCTGTTTTTT. This codes for CASRPRGAGELFF.

V and J are TRBV7-9 and TRBJ2-7, with D possibly being TRBD1 or TRBD2 (5 bases each). The CDR3 totals 12 residues. The germline V gene encodes CDR1 SEHNR and CDR2 FQNEAQ (reference sequence). The ends were cut back, 4 bases at V and 1 base at J, with 5 bases in the middle. The CDR3: CASSWGSYEQYF. The CDR3 region has the DNA TGTGCCAGCAGCTGGGGGTCCTACGAGCAGTACTTC.

The chain combines TRBV12-5 with TRBJ1-1; D unresolved. CDR3 length: 13 residues. Germline values: CDR1 LGHNT, CDR2 FRNRAP. Between the trimmed V and J ends, which lost 2 bases and 2 bases, there was a span of 6 bases. The CDR3 loop is CASGLKSNTEAFF. CDR3 coding DNA: TGTGCTAGTGGTTTGAAGTCTAACACTGAAGCTTTCTTT.

The J gene is TRBJ2-2, the V gene TRBV7-5; the listed D gene, TRBD2, was not tested against the DNA. TRBV7-5 is an annotated pseudogene. The CDR3 extends over 16 amino acids. The CDR3 DNA is TGTGTCAGAAGCTTAGAGGCTACTACGAACACCGGGGAGCTGTTTTTT. It translates to CVRSLEATTNTGELFF.

The chain uses TRBV9 and TRBJ1-2; maybe TRBD1 (6 bases). Trimming stripped 5 bases from V and 3 bases from J, with 11 bases between. Germline-derived CDR1 and CDR2 are SGDLS and YYNGEE. The CDR3 contains 13 residues. The CDR3 bases are TGTGCCAGCAGATCCGGACAGCACTATGGCTACACCTTC. Translated, it gives CASRSGQHYGYTF.

The V gene is TRBV6-5, the J gene TRBJ2-7; D gene ambiguous. This CDR3 comprises 14 residues. Trimming removed 0 bases from V and 5 bases from J, with 11 bases in between. In germline, CDR1 is MNHEY, CDR2 SVGAGI. The CDR3 region has the DNA TGTGCCAGCAGTTACTCATCCGACGCGGACGAGCAGTACTTC. Its translation is CASSYSSDADEQYF.